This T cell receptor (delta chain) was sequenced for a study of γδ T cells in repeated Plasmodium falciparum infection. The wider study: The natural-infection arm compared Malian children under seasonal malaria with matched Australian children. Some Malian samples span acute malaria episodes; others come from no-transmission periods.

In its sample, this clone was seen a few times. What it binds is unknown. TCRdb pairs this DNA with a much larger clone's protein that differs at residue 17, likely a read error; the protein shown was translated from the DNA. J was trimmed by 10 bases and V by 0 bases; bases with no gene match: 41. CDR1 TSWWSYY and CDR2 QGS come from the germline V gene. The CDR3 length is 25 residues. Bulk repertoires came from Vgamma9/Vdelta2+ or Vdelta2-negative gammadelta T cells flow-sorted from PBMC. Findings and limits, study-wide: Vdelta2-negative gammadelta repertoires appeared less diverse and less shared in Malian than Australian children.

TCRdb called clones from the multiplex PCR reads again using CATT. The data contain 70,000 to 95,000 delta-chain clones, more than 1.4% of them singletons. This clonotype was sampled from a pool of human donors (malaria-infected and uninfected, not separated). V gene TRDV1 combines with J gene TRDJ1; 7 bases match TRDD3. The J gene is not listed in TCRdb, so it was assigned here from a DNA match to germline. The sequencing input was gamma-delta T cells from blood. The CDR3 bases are TGTGCTCTTGGGGAACTTTCTCTACTTCCCTATAGGATACGGGCCCGTACTTCAGCAACTGAAGGACTCATCTTT. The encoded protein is CALGELSLLPYRIRARTSATEGLIF.